These 17 T cell receptor beta chains originate from one sample sequenced in a study of blood T cell repertoires in COVID-19. Sequencing used immunoSEQ multiplex PCR; TCRdb keeps in-frame clones, though not all of them. Of about 180,000 clones listed, approximately 85% are singletons. The sample was PBMCs or T cells enriched from blood (not recorded which). These receptors were obtained from a man in his forties who had recovered from COVID-19.

This rearrangement joins TRBV9 to TRBJ1-6; 7 bases are a match to TRBD1. Germline lookup yields CDR1 SGDLS and CDR2 YYNGEE. The CDR3 contains 15 residues. V dropped 0 bases and J dropped 10; count of bases not matched to a gene: 7. The CDR3 region has the DNA TGTGCCAGCAGCGTAGGGGACAGTGGCCTGTCACCCCTCCACTTT. Its protein product is CASSVGDSGLSPLHF.

The V and J genes are TRBV27 and TRBJ1-2, with D unresolved. Trimming shortened V by 5 bases and J by 2 bases, and 6 bases separated the two germline ends. The CDR3 sequence is 12 residues long. Germline V gene lookup returns CDR1 MNHEY and CDR2 SMNVEV (reference sequence). CDR3: CASSPNNYGYTF. Written as DNA, the CDR3 is TGTGCCAGCAGTCCTAACAACTATGGCTACACCTTC.

The CDR3 region is CAISSPGQGNSPLHF. DNA for the CDR3: TGTGCCATCAGTTCGCCGGGACAGGGTAATTCACCCCTCCACTTT. This chain joins TRBV10-3 and TRBJ1-6; 9 nucleotides agree with TRBD1. Germline CDR1 reads ENHRY; CDR2 reads SYGVKD. With V trimmed by 5 bases and J by 6 bases, 5 bases remained unmatched. This CDR3 is built from 15 residues.

This clone was counted a single time. The chain combines TRBV5-1 with TRBJ2-7, with D perhaps TRBD2 (5 bases). The CDR3 is made up of 14 amino acids. Trimming pared 4 bases from V and 4 bases from J, leaving 15 bases between. CDR1 SGHRS and CDR2 YFSETQ come from the germline V gene. The CDR3 protein is CASSADLAAYEQYF. The CDR3 nucleotides read TGCGCCAGCAGCGCGGACTTAGCCGCATACGAGCAGTACTTC.

The chain recombines TRBV4-1 with TRBJ1-5, with D tentatively TRBD1 (6 bases). The CDR3 loop spans 14 amino acids. Germline lookup yields CDR1 MGHRA and CDR2 YSYEKL. The V and J ends lost 3 bases and 7 bases respectively, with 13 bases between them. CDR3 sequence reads: CASSHPEGGQPQHF. DNA for the CDR3: TGCGCCAGCAGCCATCCCGAGGGGGGGCAGCCCCAGCATTTT.

The chain has TRBV11-2 and TRBJ1-6; D is perhaps TRBD1 (6 bases). Germline lookup yields CDR1 SGHAT and CDR2 FQNNGV. V was pared by 5 bases and J by 8 bases, with 16 bases between. The CDR3 length is 15 residues. The CDR3: CASSRIIGGDSPLHF. The CDR3 nucleotides read TGTGCCAGCAGCCGAATTATAGGGGGTGATTCACCCCTCCACTTT.

The V call is TRBV27, the J call TRBJ2-5, with 11 nucleotides matching TRBD2. This CDR3 is 15 amino acids long. V lost 6 bases, J lost 9 bases, and 12 bases stayed unmatched. The germline V gene has CDR1 MNHEY and CDR2 SMNVEV (reference sequence). The CDR3 DNA sequence: TGTGCCAGCAGCCCCGGACTAGCGGGCCGGGAGGCCCAGTACTTC. It encodes CASSPGLAGREAQYF.

The gene calls are TRBV7-2 and TRBJ1-5; D gene unclear. The germline V gene has CDR1 SGHTA and CDR2 FQGNSA. V shed 6 bases and J shed 7 bases, with 10 bases lying between them. The CDR3 has 12 residues. CDR3 protein: CASRRPGQPQHF. Here the CDR3 DNA reads TGTGCCAGCAGGCGTCCAGGCCAGCCCCAGCATTTT.

This chain connects TRBV5-1 to TRBJ2-5; TRBD2 is a possible D gene (6 bases). This CDR3 comprises 12 residues. Germline V gene lookup returns CDR1 SGHRS and CDR2 YFSETQ. The ends were cut back, 3 bases at V and 3 bases at J, with 6 bases in the middle. This CDR3 is CASSWREETQYF. The CDR3 DNA reads TGCGCCAGCAGCTGGAGGGAAGAGACCCAGTACTTC.

CDR3 coding DNA: TGTGCCAGCAGTGAAGTCGGCGGTAGCACAGATACGCAGTATTTT. This codes for CASSEVGGSTDTQYF. The chain combines TRBV6-1 with TRBJ2-3; D call uncertain. The CDR3 consists of 15 residues. Germline CDR1 reads MNHNS; CDR2 reads SASEGT. V lost 1 base to trimming and J lost 0 bases, with 8 bases between them.

This clone was picked up one time. The CDR3 sequence: CASSRDRGPTGELFF. CDR3 sequence (DNA): TGTGCCAGTAGTCGGGACAGGGGGCCCACCGGGGAGCTGTTTTTT. This chain links TRBV19 with TRBJ2-2, with 12 bases lining up with TRBD1. V shed 5 bases, J shed 4 bases, and the junction held 2 bases outside the gene matches. The CDR3 is 15 amino acids. Germline V gene sequence: CDR1 LNHDA, CDR2 SQIVND (reference sequence).

This rearrangement joins TRBV7-2 to TRBJ2-7; D unclear. CDR1 SGHTA and CDR2 FQGNSA come from the germline V gene. The V end lost 1 base, the J end lost 4 bases, and 8 bases lay between the germline ends. The CDR3 loop spans 13 amino acids. The CDR3 loop is CASSLDWLYEQYF. CDR3 nucleotide sequence: TGTGCCAGCAGCTTAGACTGGTTGTACGAGCAGTACTTC.

The gene calls are TRBV27 and TRBJ2-2, with D perhaps TRBD1 (6 bases). Germline-derived CDR1 and CDR2 are MNHEY and SMNVEV (reference sequence). This CDR3 region has 17 residues. V lost 0 bases to trimming and J lost 5 bases, with 16 bases between them. CDR3 residues: CASSLSQTGSVTGELFF. CDR3 bases: TGTGCCAGCAGTTTATCCCAAACAGGGTCGGTAACCGGGGAGCTGTTTTTT.

The chain links TRBV28 to TRBJ1-1, with D hard to call. V lost 2 bases, J lost 6 bases, and 7 bases lay in between. The germline gives CDR1 MDHEN, CDR2 SYDVKM. This CDR3 is built from 12 residues. The CDR3 DNA follows: TGTGCCAGCAGTTTACTCAGCGCTGAAGCTTTCTTT. It is translated as CASSLLSAEAFF.

The CDR3 protein is CASSLAAGEGDTQYF. Written as DNA, the CDR3 is TGCGCCAGCAGCTTGGCTGCAGGGGAGGGTGATACGCAGTATTTT. The chain recombines TRBV5-1 with TRBJ2-3, with D perhaps matching TRBD2 (7 bases). The V gene's germline CDR1 is SGHRS and CDR2 YFSETQ. This CDR3 has 15 amino acids. Trimming left V 0 bases short and J 6 bases short, with 14 bases between.

The chain uses TRBV7-6 and TRBJ2-1; perhaps TRBD1 as D (6 bases). Germline CDR1 SGHVS, CDR2 FNYEAQ. The CDR3 totals 15 residues. The V gene lost 1 base and the J gene lost 4 bases, with 11 bases spanning the gap. CDR3 residues: CASSLDRDPYNEQFF. As DNA, the CDR3 is TGTGCCAGCAGCTTAGACAGGGACCCTTACAATGAGCAGTTCTTC.

V and J are TRBV2 and TRBJ1-4, with D unresolved. This CDR3 has 15 amino acids. With 6 bases removed from V and 0 bases from J, the gap between germline ends came to 11 bases. Germline values: CDR1 SNHLY, CDR2 FYNNEI. The CDR3 nucleotides are TGTGCCAGCAGAACTCGACAAGCAACTAATGAAAAACTGTTTTTT. Amino acid sequence: CASRTRQATNEKLFF. Full variable domain (missing parts from reference TRBV2 and TRBJ1-4): EPEVTQTPSHQVTQMGQEVILRCVPISNHLYFYWYRQILGQKVEFLVSFYNNEISEKSEIFDDQFSVERPDGSNFTLKIRSTKLEDSAMYFCASRTRQATNEKLFFGSGTQLSVL.